The T cell receptor (beta chain) under discussion was sequenced for a study of T cell responses to AZD1222 COVID-19 vaccine. Study findings and constraints: Without day 14 samples, only post-peak T cell repertoires were studied. Only six or seven AZD1222 recipients were seropositive at baseline.

Sequenced by immunoSEQ multiplex PCR; TCRdb stores in-frame clones only, minus some. The repertoire holds approximately 76,000 clones, with approximately 88% as singletons. The V gene's germline CDR1 is MNHEY and CDR2 SMNVEV (reference sequence). The CDR3 is 17 amino acids. V was clipped by 7 bases and J by 2 bases; unmatched bases: 7. A word on this clone: No antigen is known for it.

This chain uses TRBV27 with TRBJ2-2, with TRBD2 identical over 13 bases. Source: peripheral blood, taken on day 0 of AZD1222 vaccination. The TCR sequence derives from an adult in good health. In nucleotides, the CDR3 is TGTGCCAGCACTACACTAGCGGGAGGGCCCAACACCGGGGAGCTGTTTTTT. It encodes CASTTLAGGPNTGELFF.